These 8 T cell receptor beta chains were all obtained from the same sample, sequenced in a study of blood T cell repertoires in COVID-19 (dated by TCRdb to 2020 to 2021). The library came from the immunoSEQ multiplex PCR assay. TCRdb retrieved this table from immuneACCESS and kept in-frame rearrangements only. Not all clones are present; in checked studies, unresolved V genes account for under half, and no reason is known for the remainder. This sample holds about 330,000 clones; roughly 90% were observed only once. The ten largest account for 15% to 20% of the sample. The sequencing sample was made of PBMCs or T cells enriched from blood (not recorded which). These receptors were obtained from a woman in her 30s who had recovered from COVID-19.

The chain links TRBV7-8 to TRBJ2-7, with 7 bases fitting TRBD1. The length of the CDR3 is 14 residues. V lost 1 base, J lost 2 bases, and 2 bases stayed unmatched. CDR1 and CDR2 from the germline V gene are SGHVS and FQNEAQ. For the CDR3, the DNA is TGTGCCAGCAGCTTAGGACAGGGAGCCTACGAGCAGTACTTC. Protein product: CASSLGQGAYEQYF.

The chain carries TRBV14 and TRBJ1-6; no firm D call. This CDR3 spans 13 amino acids. Trimming took 5 bases from V and 7 from J, leaving 9 bases between them. Per germline, CDR1 SGHDN and CDR2 FVKESK. The CDR3 here is CASSEGGNSPLHF. The CDR3 nucleotides read TGTGCCAGCAGCGAAGGAGGGAATTCACCCCTCCACTTT.

The chain employs TRBV6-2 or TRBV6-3 and TRBJ2-7; 7 bases are shared with TRBD1. The CDR3 is 17 amino acids. The V gene end was trimmed by 5 bases and the J gene end by 3 bases; junction bases not matched to a gene: 16. Looked up from germline, CDR1 is MNHEY and CDR2 is SVGEGT. CDR3 amino acids: CASSSPPPQGTVYEQYF. The CDR3 DNA reads TGTGCCAGCAGTAGCCCGCCACCACAGGGGACGGTCTACGAGCAGTACTTC.

This rearrangement joins TRBV7-2 to TRBJ1-2; D is unresolved. Germline assignment: CDR1 SGHTA and CDR2 FQGNSA. This CDR3 is built from 13 residues. The V gene lost 4 bases and the J gene lost 7 bases, with 13 bases spanning the gap. Here the CDR3 reads CASSSYWEGGYTF. The CDR3 nucleotides are TGTGCCAGCAGCTCCTATTGGGAGGGTGGCTACACCTTC.

The chain has TRBV19 and TRBJ1-4; perhaps TRBD1 as D (5 bases). Germline values: CDR1 LNHDA, CDR2 SQIVND (reference sequence). Trimming took off 6 bases at V and 8 bases at J, with 16 bases between the two ends. The CDR3 totals 14 residues. DNA for the CDR3: TGTGCCAGTAGGGGAACTGGACATGGGGAAAAACTGTTTTTT. Protein sequence: CASRGTGHGEKLFF.

The gene calls are TRBV4-1 and TRBJ2-1, with 11 bases lining up with TRBD2. The CDR3 covers 16 residues. Germline lookup yields CDR1 MGHRA and CDR2 YSYEKL. J was trimmed by 9 bases and V by 1 base; bases with no gene match: 8. The DNA of the CDR3 is TGCGCCAGCAGCCAAGTGGGGCGGACTAGCGGGTCTGAGCAGTTCTTC. This translates into CASSQVGRTSGSEQFF.

The rearrangement joins TRBV20-1 to TRBJ2-7, with D maybe TRBD2 (5 bases). The CDR3 spans 11 residues. V gave up 2 bases and J gave up 5 bases, with 7 bases separating them. The germline V gene encodes CDR1 DFQATT and CDR2 SNEGSKA (reference sequence). The CDR3 region is CSARPGDEQYF. CDR3 sequence (DNA): TGCAGTGCTAGACCCGGGGACGAGCAGTACTTC.

The count of this clone is one. The chain couples TRBV7-8 to TRBJ1-4, with TRBD1 identical over 8 bases. CDR3 length equals 16 residues. Germline assignment: CDR1 SGHVS and CDR2 FQNEAQ. The junction had 6 bases not matched to a gene; V was cut back by 2 bases and J by 4 bases. This CDR3 reads CASSLRGGQVNEKLFF. DNA of the CDR3: TGTGCCAGCAGCTTAAGGGGGGGACAGGTTAATGAAAAACTGTTTTTT.